The present T cell receptor beta chain was sequenced within a study of beta chain features in type 1 diabetes. General observations from the study: A moderate, significant TCRB CDR3 shortening appeared in type 1 diabetes across four CD4+ subsets.

For this clone: The antigen remains undetermined.

Since all of the isolated RNA was reverse transcribed, expressed TCRB transcripts were what got sequenced. Method: immunoSEQ multiplex PCR; TCRdb's copy keeps in-frame clones and lacks some. Of hundreds of thousands of clones listed, roughly 13% are singletons. Germline V gene sequence: CDR1 PRHDT, CDR2 FYEKMQ (reference sequence). The CDR3 runs 18 residues. V shed 1 base, J shed 10 bases, and the junction held 15 bases outside the gene matches. The TCR comes from a man younger than 35 with type 1 diabetes. Material: naive CD4+ T cells from blood. The gene calls are TRBV13 and TRBJ2-1; 11 bases fit TRBD2. CDR3 region: CASSLDRPSGRKSVEQFF. For the CDR3, the DNA is TGTGCCAGCAGCTTAGACAGACCTAGCGGGAGGAAGAGCGTGGAGCAGTTCTTC.